This T cell receptor beta chain is drawn from a study of blood T cell repertoires in COVID-19. Cohorts were based on clinical histories the participants reported. Symptom resolution, clearance, or two negative PCRs marked donors in Cohort 3 as recovered. Germline values: CDR1 SGHKS, CDR2 YYEKEE (reference sequence). V dropped 2 bases and J dropped 1 base, with 6 bases sitting between them. CDR3 length: 13 residues. Clones were sequenced by immunoSEQ multiplex PCR, and TCRdb holds only the in-frame ones, with some missing. The sample records 270,000 or so clones, 80% to 85% being singletons. This chain joins TRBV5-5 and TRBJ1-1, with D hard to call. This clonotype originated in a man between 50 and 59 years old who had recovered from COVID-19. Sequencing was performed on PBMCs or T cells enriched from blood (not recorded which). The CDR3 DNA is TGTGCCAGCAGCTTTATCCCGAACACTGAAGCTTTCTTT. Amino acids: CASSFIPNTEAFF.